This T cell receptor (beta chain) was documented in a study of shared clonotypes between healthy human individuals. To note about this clone: Its antigen remains unidentified.

Study-level findings and limits: Clonotypes shared by all four sorted-subset donors had higher generation probabilities than non-shared clonotypes. Despite large depth, rarefaction showed incomplete sorted-subset sequencing.

Naive CD8 cells lacked CD45RO and underwent positive selection for CCR7, leaving out terminally differentiated effector memory CD45RA+ cells. Adult donors, all healthy and HIV-negative, had no recent acute infections or vaccinations. Per the study methods: From ImmunoSEQ came sequences covering only the junction and carrying no quality scores, so filtering differed. The table came from immunoSEQ multiplex PCR; TCRdb's copy has only in-frame clones and leaves some out. Clone size and the V and J calls come from that table; the DNA yielded D and trimming. The table includes about 2,200,000 clones, 93% detected once. The V gene's germline CDR1 is LNHDA and CDR2 SQIVND (reference sequence). The CDR3 sequence is 15 residues long. The trim removed 7 bases at V and 1 base at J, leaving 4 bases unmatched.

The chain is built from TRBV19 and TRBJ2-3, with 11 nucleotides matching TRBD2. This receptor was taken from a man aged 18 to 35 in good health. Some clones in this sample may be carry-over from other donors' samples. The material sequenced was naive CD8+ T cells from PBMCs. CDR3 amino acids: CASKGTSGRTDTQYF. The CDR3 coding sequence is TGTGCCAGTAAGGGGACTAGCGGACGCACAGATACGCAGTATTTT. The full variable domain, in which reference TRBV19 and TRBJ2-3 provide the parts outside the CDR3, is DGGITQSPKYLFRKEGQNVTLSCEQNLNHDAMYWYRQDPGQGLRLIYYSQIVNDFQKGDIAEGYSVSREKKESFPLTVTSAQKNPTAFYLCASKGTSGRTDTQYFGPGTRLTVL.